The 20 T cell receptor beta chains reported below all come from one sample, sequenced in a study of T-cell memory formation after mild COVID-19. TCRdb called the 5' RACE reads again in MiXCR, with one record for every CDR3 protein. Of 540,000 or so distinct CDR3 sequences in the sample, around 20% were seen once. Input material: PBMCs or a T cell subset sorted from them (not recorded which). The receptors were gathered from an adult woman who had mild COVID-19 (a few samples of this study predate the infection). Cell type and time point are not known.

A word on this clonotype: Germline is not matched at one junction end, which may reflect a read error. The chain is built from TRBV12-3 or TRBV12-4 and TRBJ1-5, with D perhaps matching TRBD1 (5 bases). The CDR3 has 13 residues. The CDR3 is CASSLATDHPQHF. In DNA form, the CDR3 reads TGTGCCAGCAGTTTAGCGACAGATCACCCCCAGCATTTT.

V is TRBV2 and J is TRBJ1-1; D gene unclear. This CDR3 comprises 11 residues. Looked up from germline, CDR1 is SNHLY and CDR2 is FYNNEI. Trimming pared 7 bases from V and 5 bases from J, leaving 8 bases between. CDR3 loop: CASKEATEAFF. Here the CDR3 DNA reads TGTGCCAGCAAAGAGGCAACTGAAGCTTTCTTT.

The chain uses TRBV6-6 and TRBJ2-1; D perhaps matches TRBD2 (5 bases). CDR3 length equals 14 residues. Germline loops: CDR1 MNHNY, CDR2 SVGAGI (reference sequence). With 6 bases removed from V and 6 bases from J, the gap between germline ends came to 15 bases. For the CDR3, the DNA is TGTGCCAGCAGAGGTACGAGGGATGGCAATGAGCAGTTCTTC. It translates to CASRGTRDGNEQFF.

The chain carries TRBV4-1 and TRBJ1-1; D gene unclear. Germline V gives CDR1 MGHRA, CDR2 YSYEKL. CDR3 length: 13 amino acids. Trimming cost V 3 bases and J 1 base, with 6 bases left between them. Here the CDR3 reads CASSQIGNTEAFF. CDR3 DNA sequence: TGCGCCAGCAGCCAGATCGGGAACACTGAAGCTTTCTTT.

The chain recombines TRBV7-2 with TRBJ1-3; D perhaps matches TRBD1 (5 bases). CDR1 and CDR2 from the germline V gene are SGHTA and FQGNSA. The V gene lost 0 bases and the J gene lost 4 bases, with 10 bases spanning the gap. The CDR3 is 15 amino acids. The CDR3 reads CASSLATRVGNTIYF. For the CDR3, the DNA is TGTGCCAGCAGCTTAGCGACCAGGGTGGGAAACACCATATATTTT.

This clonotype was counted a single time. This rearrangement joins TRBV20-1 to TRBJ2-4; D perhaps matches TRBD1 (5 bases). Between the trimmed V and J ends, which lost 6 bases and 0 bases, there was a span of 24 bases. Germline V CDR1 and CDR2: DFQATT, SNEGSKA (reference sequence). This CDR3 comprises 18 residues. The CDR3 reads CSALDKVLGMRAKNIQYF. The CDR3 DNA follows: TGCAGTGCATTGGACAAGGTGCTAGGAATGAGAGCCAAAAACATTCAGTACTTC.

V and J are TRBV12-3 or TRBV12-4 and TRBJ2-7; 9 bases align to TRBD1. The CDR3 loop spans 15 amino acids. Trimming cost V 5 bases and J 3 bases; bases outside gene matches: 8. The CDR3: CASSQYRGLNYEQYF. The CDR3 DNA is TGTGCCAGCAGTCAATACAGGGGGCTTAACTACGAGCAGTACTTC.

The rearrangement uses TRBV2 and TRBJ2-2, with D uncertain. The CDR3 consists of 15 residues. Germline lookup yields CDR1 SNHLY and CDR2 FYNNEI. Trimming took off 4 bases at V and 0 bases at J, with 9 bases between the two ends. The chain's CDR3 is CASSAVSPNTGELFF. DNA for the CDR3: TGTGCCAGCAGTGCCGTTAGCCCGAACACCGGGGAGCTGTTTTTT.

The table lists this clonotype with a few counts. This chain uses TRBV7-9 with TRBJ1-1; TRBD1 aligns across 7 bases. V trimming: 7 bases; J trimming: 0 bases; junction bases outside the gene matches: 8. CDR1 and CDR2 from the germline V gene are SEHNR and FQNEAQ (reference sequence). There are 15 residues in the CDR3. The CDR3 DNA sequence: TGTGCCAGCACCTCGACAGGGATGTTGAACACTGAAGCTTTCTTT. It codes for CASTSTGMLNTEAFF.

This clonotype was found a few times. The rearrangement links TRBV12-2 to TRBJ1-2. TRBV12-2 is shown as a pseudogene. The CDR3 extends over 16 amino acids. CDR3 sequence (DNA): TGTGCAAGTCGCTTACAACCCAGCGGGAATGGCTATGGCTACACCTTC. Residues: CASRLQPSGNGYGYTF.

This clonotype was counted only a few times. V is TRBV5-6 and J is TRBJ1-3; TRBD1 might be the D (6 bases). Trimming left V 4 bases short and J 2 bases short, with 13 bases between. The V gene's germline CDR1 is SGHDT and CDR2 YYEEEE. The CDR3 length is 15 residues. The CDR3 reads CASSDSGVAGNTIYF. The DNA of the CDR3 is TGTGCCAGCAGCGACTCAGGGGTTGCTGGAAACACCATATATTTT.

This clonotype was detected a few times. The CDR3 DNA follows: TGTGCCAGCAGCCAAGGAACGGGTCCCTACGAGCAGTACTTC. Translated: CASSQGTGPYEQYF. The V call is TRBV3-1, the J call TRBJ2-7; no reliable D call. The CDR3 spans 14 residues. Germline CDR1 and CDR2: LGHDT and YNNKEL (reference sequence). Trimming cost V 1 base and J 2 bases, with 9 bases left between them.

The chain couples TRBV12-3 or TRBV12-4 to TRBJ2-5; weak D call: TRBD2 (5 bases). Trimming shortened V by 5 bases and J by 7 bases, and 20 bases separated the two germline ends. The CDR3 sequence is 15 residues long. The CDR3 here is CASSLPPISGGTQYF. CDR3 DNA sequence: TGTGCCAGCAGTCTACCTCCAATCAGCGGAGGGACCCAGTACTTC.

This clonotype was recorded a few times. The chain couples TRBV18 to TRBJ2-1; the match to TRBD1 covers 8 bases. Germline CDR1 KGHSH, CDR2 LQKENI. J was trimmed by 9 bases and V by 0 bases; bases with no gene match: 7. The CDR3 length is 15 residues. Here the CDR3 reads CASSPPDREHGEQFF. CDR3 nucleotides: TGTGCCAGCTCACCACCGGACAGGGAACACGGTGAGCAGTTCTTC.

The CDR3 DNA reads as TGTGCCAGCAGCCAAGAGCCTAGCGTGAATGAGCAGTTCTTC. Translation: CASSQEPSVNEQFF. The chain has TRBV3-1 and TRBJ2-1, with TRBD2 as a possible D gene (6 bases). With 0 bases removed from V and 7 bases from J, the gap between germline ends came to 10 bases. Germline CDR1 and CDR2: LGHDT and YNNKEL (reference sequence). The CDR3 extends over 14 amino acids.

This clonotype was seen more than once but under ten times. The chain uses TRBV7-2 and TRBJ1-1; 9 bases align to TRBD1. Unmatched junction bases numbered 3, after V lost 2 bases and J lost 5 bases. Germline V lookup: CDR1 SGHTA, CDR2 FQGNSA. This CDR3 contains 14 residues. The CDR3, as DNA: TGTGCCAGCAGCTTATTCGGGACAGGGACTGAAGCTTTCTTT. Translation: CASSLFGTGTEAFF.

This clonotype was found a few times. CDR3 coding DNA: TGTGCCAGCAGCAAGAATAGCGGGGGGGCACAGGAGCAGTTCTTC. Residues: CASSKNSGGAQEQFF. The chain has TRBV9 and TRBJ2-1, with TRBD2 identical over 11 bases. V dropped 4 bases and J dropped 10; count of bases not matched to a gene: 10. The CDR3 extends over 15 amino acids. Germline lookup yields CDR1 SGDLS and CDR2 YYNGEE.

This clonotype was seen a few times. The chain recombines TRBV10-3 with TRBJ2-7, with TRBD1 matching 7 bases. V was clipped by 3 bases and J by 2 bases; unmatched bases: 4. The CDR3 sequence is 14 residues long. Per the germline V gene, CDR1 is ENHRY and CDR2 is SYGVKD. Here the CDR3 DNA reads TGTGCCATCAGTGACACAGGGGCTCCCTACGAGCAGTACTTC. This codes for CAISDTGAPYEQYF.

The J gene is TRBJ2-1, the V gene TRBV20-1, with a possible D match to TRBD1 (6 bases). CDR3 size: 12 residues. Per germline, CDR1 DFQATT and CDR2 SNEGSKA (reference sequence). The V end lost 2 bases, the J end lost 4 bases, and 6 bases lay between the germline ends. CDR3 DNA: TGCAGTGCTAGACAGGGGTACAATGAGCAGTTCTTC. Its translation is CSARQGYNEQFF.

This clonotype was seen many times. CDR3 DNA: TGCGCCAGCAGGTTAGGGAGGGGAGACACTGAAGCTTTCTTT. Protein sequence: CASRLGRGDTEAFF. The V call is TRBV5-1, the J call TRBJ1-1; D might be TRBD1 (5 bases). With 5 bases removed from V and 3 bases from J, the gap between germline ends came to 14 bases. Germline V gene lookup returns CDR1 SGHRS and CDR2 YFSETQ. The CDR3 is 14 residues long.